One sample yielded the 18 T cell receptor beta chains listed below, sequenced in a study of blood T cell repertoires in COVID-19. Sequenced by immunoSEQ multiplex PCR; TCRdb stores in-frame clones only, minus some. Found here are approximately 240,000 clones, 65% to 80% of them singletons; the top ten hold around 4.1%. Sequencing was performed on peripheral blood. The source is a woman aged 40 to 50 with active or convalescent COVID-19.

The V call is TRBV19, the J call TRBJ1-5, with a tentative D call TRBD1 (5 bases). Trimming took off 5 bases at V and 5 bases at J, with 10 bases between the two ends. The germline V gene has CDR1 LNHDA and CDR2 SQIVND (reference sequence). This CDR3 spans 13 amino acids. This chain's CDR3 is CASSEQADQPQHF. The CDR3 coding sequence is TGTGCCAGTAGTGAACAGGCGGATCAGCCCCAGCATTTT.

DNA of the CDR3: TGTGCCAGCAGCTCCTACAGGGGTGGGAATTCACCCCTCCACTTT. It encodes CASSSYRGGNSPLHF. The chain links TRBV7-9 to TRBJ1-6; 7 nucleotides line up with TRBD1. Trimming removed 4 bases from V and 7 bases from J; junction bases left unmatched: 7. CDR1 SEHNR and CDR2 FQNEAQ come from the germline V gene (reference sequence). The CDR3 runs 15 residues.

This chain uses TRBV5-1 with TRBJ2-5, with TRBD2 identical over 7 bases. Germline V gene sequence: CDR1 SGHRS, CDR2 YFSETQ. Trimming cost V 5 bases and J 1 base; bases outside gene matches: 5. The CDR3 extends over 14 amino acids. This CDR3 reads CASSVAGSQETQYF. In DNA form, the CDR3 reads TGCGCCAGCAGTGTAGCGGGTTCCCAAGAGACCCAGTACTTC.

The rearrangement uses TRBV7-9 and TRBJ1-6; TRBD1 agrees at 8 bases. Germline assignment: CDR1 SEHNR and CDR2 FQNEAQ (reference sequence). CDR3 length: 15 amino acids. V was pared by 5 bases and J by 8 bases, with 8 bases of the junction left unmatched. The CDR3 coding sequence is TGTGCCAGCAGCCACGGGACAGGTATTGATTCACCCCTCCACTTT. Translating gives CASSHGTGIDSPLHF. Full variable domain (missing parts from reference TRBV7-9 and TRBJ1-6): DTGVSQNPRHKITKRGQNVTFRCDPISEHNRLYWYRQTLGQGPEFLTYFQNEAQLEKSRLLSDRFSAERPKGSFSTLEIQRTEQGDSAMYLCASSHGTGIDSPLHFGNGTRLTVT.

This rearrangement joins TRBV12-5 to TRBJ1-1, with D perhaps matching TRBD1 (5 bases). The V gene's germline CDR1 is LGHNT and CDR2 FRNRAP. The CDR3 extends over 16 amino acids. The ends were cut back, 3 bases at V and 6 bases at J, with 20 bases in the middle. The DNA of the CDR3 is TGTGCTAGTGGTTTCTCTCAAGGCAGGGTGCTCGCTGAAGCTTTCTTT. Protein product: CASGFSQGRVLAEAFF.

The CDR3 DNA is TGTGCCAGCAGCGGTACAGGGGATCTTCGTAATTCACCCCTCCACTTT. Protein sequence: CASSGTGDLRNSPLHF. The chain couples TRBV5-4 to TRBJ1-6, with TRBD1 matching 7 bases. The CDR3 is made up of 16 amino acids. Trimming cost V 4 bases and J 6 bases; bases outside gene matches: 10. Germline loops: CDR1 SGHNT, CDR2 YYREEE (reference sequence).

This chain joins TRBV28 and TRBJ1-5, with a possible D match to TRBD1 (6 bases). The CDR3 is 14 amino acids. V gave up 6 bases and J gave up 4 bases, with 13 bases separating them. Germline V gene data show CDR1 as MDHEN and CDR2 as SYDVKM. The CDR3 nucleotides read TGTGCCAGCAGGGGGGACACCTCTAATCAGCCCCAGCATTTT. Translating it yields CASRGDTSNQPQHF.

The V call is TRBV2, the J call TRBJ2-1; TRBD2 matches at 11 bases. The CDR3 totals 16 residues. Trimming at V came to 2 bases and at J to 0 bases, leaving 0 bases not matched to a gene. The V gene's germline CDR1 is SNHLY and CDR2 FYNNEI. The CDR3 loop reads CASSETSGSSYNEQFF. The CDR3 DNA is TGTGCCAGCAGTGAAACTAGCGGGAGCTCCTACAATGAGCAGTTCTTC.

The chain employs TRBV13 and TRBJ2-1; TRBD2 aligns across 7 bases. CDR1 is PRHDT and CDR2 is FYEKMQ in the germline V gene (reference sequence). The V and J ends lost 2 bases and 7 bases, in that order; junction bases with no gene match: 8. The CDR3 consists of 15 residues. The CDR3 protein is CASSLKSWGGNEQFF. DNA of the CDR3: TGTGCCAGCAGCTTAAAGAGTTGGGGGGGAAATGAGCAGTTCTTC.

The chain recombines TRBV5-1 with TRBJ2-3; a possible D gene is TRBD2 (6 bases). The CDR3 runs 15 residues. Germline V gene lookup returns CDR1 SGHRS and CDR2 YFSETQ. Trimming pared 4 bases from V and 0 bases from J, leaving 12 bases between. The CDR3 sequence is CASSGGSGSTDTQYF. CDR3 sequence (DNA): TGCGCCAGCAGCGGAGGTAGCGGTAGCACAGATACGCAGTATTTT.

The chain is built from TRBV6-4 and TRBJ1-6; the D gene is possibly TRBD1 (6 bases). The CDR3 is 14 amino acids. Per the germline V gene, CDR1 is MRHNA and CDR2 is SNTAGT. V was clipped by 5 bases and J by 5 bases, with 10 bases between them. Written as DNA, the CDR3 is TGTGCCAGCAGTCGGGACACAGATAATTCACCCCTCCACTTT. Translation gives CASSRDTDNSPLHF.

The gene calls are TRBV30 and TRBJ1-2; D is unresolved. Germline-derived CDR1 and CDR2 are GTSNPN and SVGIG (reference sequence). The V and J ends lost 0 bases and 4 bases respectively, with 9 bases between them. The CDR3 extends over 13 amino acids. In DNA form, the CDR3 reads TGTGCCTGGAGTGTTGCAGGATCCTATGGCTACACCTTC. Translated: CAWSVAGSYGYTF.

The chain is built from TRBV7-9 and TRBJ1-1; TRBD1 is a possible D gene (5 bases). The CDR3 length is 16 residues. Trimming left V 5 bases short and J 4 bases short, with 20 bases between. Per the germline V gene, CDR1 is SEHNR and CDR2 is FQNEAQ (reference sequence). The CDR3 DNA follows: TGTGCCAGCAGCCCAACAACGGGGGGGTTCGTCACTGAAGCTTTCTTT. It is translated as CASSPTTGGFVTEAFF.

The table lists this clone with a few counts. The J gene is TRBJ1-5, the V gene TRBV28, with D tentatively TRBD1 (5 bases). The V end was cut by 5 bases, the J end by 0 bases, with 14 bases between. From germline, CDR1 is MDHEN and CDR2 SYDVKM. The CDR3 totals 16 residues. CDR3: CASSPKYRNSNQPQHF. The CDR3 DNA sequence: TGTGCCAGCAGTCCGAAATACAGGAATAGCAATCAGCCCCAGCATTTT. Filled out from reference TRBV28 and TRBJ1-5, the complete variable domain reads DVKVTQSSRYLVKRTGEKVFLECVQDMDHENMFWYRQDPGLGLRLIYFSYDVKMKEKGDIPEGYSVSREKKERFSLILESASTNQTSMYLCASSPKYRNSNQPQHFGDGTRLSIL.

The rearrangement uses TRBV19 and TRBJ1-2; 8 bases match TRBD1. The CDR3 runs to 15 residues. Germline V gives CDR1 LNHDA, CDR2 SQIVND (reference sequence). Trimming took 3 bases from V and 5 from J; bases not matched to a gene: 8. CDR3 coding DNA: TGTGCCAGTAGTATGTCGGCAGGGGGCTGGTATGGCTACACCTTC. Encoded protein: CASSMSAGGWYGYTF.

V usage is TRBV6-6 and J usage is TRBJ1-1, with 7 bases lining up with TRBD1. This CDR3 comprises 13 residues. Losses at the gene ends were 6 bases for V and 3 bases for J; bases not matched to a gene: 4. From germline, CDR1 is MNHNY and CDR2 SVGAGI (reference sequence). CDR3 loop: CASRSGQYTEAFF. CDR3 sequence (DNA): TGTGCCAGCAGATCGGGACAGTACACTGAAGCTTTCTTT.

The chain links TRBV27 to TRBJ2-1, with D possibly matching TRBD1 (5 bases). CDR3 length equals 16 residues. Between the trimmed V and J ends, which lost 3 bases and 0 bases, there was a span of 12 bases. Germline V gene sequence: CDR1 MNHEY, CDR2 SMNVEV (reference sequence). The CDR3 sequence: CASSLDITSSYNEQFF. CDR3 nucleotides: TGTGCCAGCAGTTTGGACATAACTTCCTCCTACAATGAGCAGTTCTTC.

J is TRBJ2-1 and V is TRBV5-1, with D possibly matching TRBD2 (5 bases). V lost 1 base and J 9 bases, leaving 11 bases between the germline ends. The CDR3 has 13 amino acids. Germline values: CDR1 SGHRS, CDR2 YFSETQ. In DNA, the CDR3 is TGCGCCAGCAGCTTGTACGGGGATAGTGAGCAGTTCTTC. Amino acids: CASSLYGDSEQFF.